One sample yielded the 25 T cell receptor beta chains listed below, sequenced in a study of blood T cell repertoires in COVID-19. The assay was immunoSEQ multiplex PCR, and TCRdb's table has in-frame clones only and misses some. This repertoire shows approximately 140,000 clones, 87% found once; its top ten account for around 4%. The sequenced sample was peripheral blood. Source of these receptors: an older woman with active or convalescent COVID-19.

In this sample, this clone turned up once. The chain uses TRBV9 and TRBJ2-3, with 13 bases aligning to TRBD2. Germline V gives CDR1 SGDLS, CDR2 YYNGEE. CDR3 length equals 16 residues. Trimming removed 3 bases from V and 3 bases from J; junction bases left unmatched: 4. The CDR3 spells CASSAPGLAGTDTQYF. DNA of the CDR3: TGTGCCAGCAGCGCACCGGGACTAGCGGGGACAGATACGCAGTATTTT.

This rearrangement joins TRBV6-2 or TRBV6-3 to TRBJ1-1; TRBD1 matches 8 bases. Losses at the gene ends were 6 bases for V and 4 bases for J; bases not matched to a gene: 7. The CDR3 has 14 residues. CDR1 and CDR2 (germline): MNHEY, SVGEGT. CDR3 in DNA: TGTGCCAGCAGCTTTACAGGGGGAACCACTGAAGCTTTCTTT. It codes for CASSFTGGTTEAFF.

This chain connects TRBV15 to TRBJ2-1; 10 positions match TRBD2. The CDR3 sequence is 17 residues long. Germline V CDR1 and CDR2: LNHNV, YYDKDF (reference sequence). Trimming removed 1 base from V and 5 bases from J; junction bases left unmatched: 8. The CDR3 sequence: CATSRVTASGGNNEQFF. The CDR3 coding sequence is TGTGCCACCAGCAGAGTAACGGCTAGCGGGGGCAACAATGAGCAGTTCTTC.

The CDR3 DNA follows: TGTGCCAGCTCCCCCTTGACAGGGCTGGGGAAACATGGCTACACCTTC. Translated, it gives CASSPLTGLGKHGYTF. The chain carries TRBV18 and TRBJ1-2; 7 bases agree with TRBD1. This CDR3 contains 16 residues. Trimming cost V 6 bases and J 6 bases; bases outside gene matches: 16. Germline-derived CDR1 and CDR2 are KGHSH and LQKENI.

The J gene is TRBJ2-3, the V gene TRBV11-3, with 7 bases aligning to TRBD2. Germline loops: CDR1 SGHNT, CDR2 YENEEA. The CDR3 consists of 14 residues. Losses at the gene ends were 0 bases for V and 9 bases for J; bases not matched to a gene: 6. DNA of the CDR3: TGTGCCAGCAGCTTAGATCCCCAGGGAGGGACGCAGTATTTT. Protein product: CASSLDPQGGTQYF. Based on the CDR3 plus reference TRBV11-3 and TRBJ2-3, the full variable domain is EAGVVQSPRYKIIEKKQPVAFWCNPISGHNTLYWYLQNLGQGPELLIRYENEEAVDDSQLPKDRFSAERLKGVDSTLKIQPAELGDSAVYLCASSLDPQGGTQYFGPGTRLTVL.

This clone was seen once. The chain links TRBV18 to TRBJ2-2, with 7 nucleotides matching TRBD1. The CDR3 length is 13 residues. V trimming: 3 bases; J trimming: 7 bases; junction bases outside the gene matches: 2. Germline CDR1 and CDR2: KGHSH and LQKENI. DNA for the CDR3: TGTGCCAGCTCACCGCAGGGGGACGGGGAGCTGTTTTTT. Residues: CASSPQGDGELFF.

This clone was recorded once. The chain is built from TRBV3-1 (or the pseudogene TRBV3-2) and TRBJ1-1; TRBD1 matches at 9 bases. The germline V gene encodes CDR1 LGHDT and CDR2 YNNKEL (reference sequence). V gave up 6 bases and J gave up 11 bases; unmatched junction bases: 4. CDR3 size: 11 residues. The CDR3 loop reads CASRQQGAAFF. The CDR3 DNA is TGTGCCAGCAGACAACAGGGGGCGGCTTTCTTT.

The chain's CDR3 is CASSPETGESNQPQHF. The CDR3 DNA reads TGTGCCAGCTCACCAGAGACAGGGGAAAGCAATCAGCCCCAGCATTTT. The chain employs TRBV18 and TRBJ1-5; 8 bases align to TRBD1. Per the germline V gene, CDR1 is KGHSH and CDR2 is LQKENI. After removal of 2 bases from V and 1 base from J, the junction contained 4 bases not matched to a gene. This CDR3 has 16 residues.

This clone was seen more than once but under ten times. This chain uses TRBV10-3 with TRBJ1-4; TRBD1 aligns across 11 bases. Trimming took 4 bases from V and 2 from J; bases not matched to a gene: 3. The CDR3 covers 16 residues. Germline assignment: CDR1 ENHRY and CDR2 SYGVKD. The CDR3 spells CAISGGQGATNEKLFF. The CDR3 bases are TGTGCCATCAGTGGAGGACAGGGGGCGACTAATGAAAAACTGTTTTTT.

V gene TRBV18 combines with J gene TRBJ1-6, with a possible D match to TRBD1 (6 bases). The length of the CDR3 is 13 residues. Germline CDR1 KGHSH, CDR2 LQKENI. Trimming removed 4 bases from V and 11 bases from J, with 12 bases in between. In DNA form, the CDR3 reads TGTGCCAGCTCACTGGGCCGGGACACACCCCTCCACTTT. Residues: CASSLGRDTPLHF. Using reference TRBV18 and TRBJ1-6 for the parts outside the CDR3, the full variable domain is NAGVMQNPRHLVRRRGQEARLRCSPMKGHSHVYWYRQLPEEGLKFMVYLQKENIIDESGMPKERFSAEFPKEGPSILRIQQVVRGDSAAYFCASSLGRDTPLHFGNGTRLTVT.

The rearrangement joins TRBV21-1 to TRBJ2-7; no check of the table's D call, TRBD2, against the DNA was made. TRBV21-1 is reported as a pseudogene. The CDR3 totals 14 residues. The DNA for the CDR3 is TGTGCCAGCAGAATTCGAAGGCGGGATTACGAGCAGTACTTC. This gives the protein CASRIRRRDYEQYF.

This clone was counted a few times. V usage is TRBV4-1 and J usage is TRBJ2-1; tentatively, D is TRBD2 (7 bases). Germline V gives CDR1 MGHRA, CDR2 YSYEKL. V lost 0 bases to trimming and J lost 6 bases, with 15 bases between them. CDR3 length: 16 residues. CDR3 DNA sequence: TGCGCCAGCAGCCAAGAGGGGGGGGCGATCGGCAATGAGCAGTTCTTC. Its translation: CASSQEGGAIGNEQFF.

This chain links TRBV3-1 (or the pseudogene TRBV3-2) with TRBJ2-1; 13 bases fit TRBD2. Trimming took 4 bases from V and 7 from J; bases not matched to a gene: 10. CDR1 is LGHDT, CDR2 YNNKEL, per germline (reference sequence). CDR3 length equals 17 residues. In DNA form, the CDR3 reads TGTGCCAGCAGCCCCCCAGGTCGACTAGCGGGGGGTAATGAGCAGTTCTTC. It translates to CASSPPGRLAGGNEQFF.

V usage is TRBV19 and J usage is TRBJ1-5, with 7 bases identical to TRBD1. J was trimmed by 0 bases and V by 3 bases; bases with no gene match: 5. In germline, CDR1 is LNHDA, CDR2 SQIVND (reference sequence). The CDR3 is 16 amino acids. The CDR3 region is CASSIGTANSNQPQHF. In DNA form, the CDR3 reads TGTGCCAGTAGTATCGGGACAGCAAATAGCAATCAGCCCCAGCATTTT.

The chain uses TRBV20-1 and TRBJ1-1, with 9 positions matching TRBD1. Germline assignment: CDR1 DFQATT and CDR2 SNEGSKA (reference sequence). The CDR3 spans 15 residues. Trimming cost V 3 bases and J 6 bases; bases outside gene matches: 11. The CDR3 DNA reads as TGCAGTGCTAGTTCTTGGGACAGGGTCTCACCTGAAGCTTTCTTT. This codes for CSASSWDRVSPEAFF.

The chain has TRBV11-2 and TRBJ2-5, with TRBD1 as a possible D gene (6 bases). Trimming removed 5 bases at V and 1 base at J, with 17 bases between. Germline assignment: CDR1 SGHAT and CDR2 FQNNGV. The CDR3 runs to 16 residues. The chain's CDR3 is CASSATAGAFQETQYF. The CDR3 nucleotides are TGTGCCAGCAGCGCCACGGCAGGGGCTTTCCAAGAGACCCAGTACTTC.

V gene TRBV18 combines with J gene TRBJ2-7; 9 bases agree with TRBD2. The CDR3 has 15 amino acids. With 2 bases clipped from V and 3 bases from J, the junction kept 5 bases outside the gene matches. The germline CDR1 and CDR2 sequences are KGHSH and LQKENI. CDR3 region: CASSPAGGVLYEQYF. CDR3 coding DNA: TGTGCCAGCTCACCAGCGGGAGGGGTCCTCTACGAGCAGTACTTC. The full variable domain, in which reference TRBV18 and TRBJ2-7 provide the parts outside the CDR3, is NAGVMQNPRHLVRRRGQEARLRCSPMKGHSHVYWYRQLPEEGLKFMVYLQKENIIDESGMPKERFSAEFPKEGPSILRIQQVVRGDSAAYFCASSPAGGVLYEQYFGPGTRLTVT.

V is TRBV18 and J is TRBJ2-7; 7 bases map to TRBD1. The CDR3 runs to 15 residues. Trimming at V came to 1 base and at J to 2 bases, leaving 5 bases not matched to a gene. Germline values: CDR1 KGHSH, CDR2 LQKENI. CDR3 in DNA: TGTGCCAGCTCACCACGGGGACAGAAAACCTACGAGCAGTACTTC. It translates to CASSPRGQKTYEQYF.

This chain joins TRBV2 and TRBJ1-5, with D unresolved. From germline, CDR1 is SNHLY and CDR2 FYNNEI. Trimming removed 2 bases from V and 7 bases from J, with 12 bases in between. The CDR3 totals 14 residues. The CDR3 region has the DNA TGTGCCAGCAGTGAACAGGAGGGAGGGCAGCCCCAGCATTTT. Its translation is CASSEQEGGQPQHF.

This clone showed up just once. The chain has TRBV19 and TRBJ2-3; 7 bases line up with TRBD2. V trimming: 4 bases; J trimming: 6 bases; junction bases outside the gene matches: 7. Germline-derived CDR1 and CDR2 are LNHDA and SQIVND (reference sequence). This CDR3 region has 14 residues. Here the CDR3 reads CASSSQRGPDTQYF. DNA of the CDR3: TGTGCCAGTAGTAGTCAGCGGGGCCCGGATACGCAGTATTTT.

This chain links TRBV4-1 with TRBJ1-4, with a tentative D call TRBD1 (5 bases). This CDR3 is built from 15 residues. CDR1 MGHRA and CDR2 YSYEKL come from the germline V gene. V lost 2 bases and J lost 3, with 10 bases in between. CDR3 coding DNA: TGCGCCAGCAGCCAACAGGGATGGGCTAATGAAAAACTGTTTTTT. This codes for CASSQQGWANEKLFF.

V usage is TRBV3-1 (or the pseudogene TRBV3-2) and J usage is TRBJ1-1, with a possible D match to TRBD1 (6 bases). Germline V lookup: CDR1 LGHDT, CDR2 YNNKEL (reference sequence). The CDR3 sequence is 17 residues long. Trimming left V 3 bases short and J 2 bases short, with 19 bases between. CDR3 region: CASSHITGWGVNTEAFF. Here the CDR3 DNA reads TGTGCCAGCAGCCATATCACAGGGTGGGGAGTAAACACTGAAGCTTTCTTT.

This chain uses TRBV18 with TRBJ1-2; TRBD1 matches 9 bases. Germline CDR1 KGHSH, CDR2 LQKENI. V shed 3 bases, J shed 8 bases, and the junction held 19 bases outside the gene matches. The CDR3 extends over 18 amino acids. In DNA, the CDR3 is TGTGCCAGCTCACCCATTCCGACGAGTCCGGGACAGGGCGGGGGCTACACCTTC. It yields the protein CASSPIPTSPGQGGGYTF. Based on the CDR3 plus reference TRBV18 and TRBJ1-2, the full variable domain is NAGVMQNPRHLVRRRGQEARLRCSPMKGHSHVYWYRQLPEEGLKFMVYLQKENIIDESGMPKERFSAEFPKEGPSILRIQQVVRGDSAAYFCASSPIPTSPGQGGGYTFGSGTRLTVV.

The chain recombines TRBV18 with TRBJ2-3; D may be TRBD2 (7 bases). Germline CDR1 and CDR2: KGHSH and LQKENI. The CDR3 is 16 amino acids. V was cut by 4 bases and J by 4 bases, with 18 bases left in between. The CDR3 here is CASSQAGADWADTQYF. CDR3 DNA: TGTGCCAGCTCACAGGCGGGGGCCGATTGGGCAGATACGCAGTATTTT.

The rearrangement uses TRBV30 and TRBJ2-7, with D possibly being TRBD2 (6 bases). CDR1 and CDR2 from the germline V gene are GTSNPN and SVGIG (reference sequence). The CDR3 spans 12 residues. Trimming removed 0 bases at V and 6 bases at J, with 9 bases between. DNA of the CDR3: TGTGCCTGGAGTGTATGGGGAGGCGAGCAGTACTTC. Translating gives CAWSVWGGEQYF.